The 8 T cell receptor beta chains listed next were all sequenced from one sample in a study of T cells in Graves' hyperthyroidism and ophthalmopathy. What was amplified from RNA transcripts were TCR beta CDR3 regions. The HTBI primer set served for first-round RT-PCR of the TCR CDR3. TCRdb processed the multiplex PCR reads anew with MiXCR; each CDR3 protein has one entry. The table lists about 400,000 distinct CDR3 sequences, around 16% of them singletons. Sequenced: blood. The receptors originated from a woman under 30 with Graves' hyperthyroidism.

This clonotype occurred a few times. The rearrangement links TRBV6-1 to TRBJ1-5; a weak D match, TRBD1 (5 bases). This CDR3 comprises 15 residues. The V gene lost 6 bases and the J gene lost 5 bases, with 17 bases spanning the gap. CDR1 MNHNS and CDR2 SASEGT come from the germline V gene. The CDR3 DNA reads as TGTGCCAGCAGGTCGATGGTCGGGGCCGATCAGCCCCAGCATTTT. It yields the protein CASRSMVGADQPQHF.

This chain links TRBV9 with TRBJ2-3, with TRBD2 as a possible D gene (6 bases). The CDR3 covers 14 residues. The germline V and J ends were trimmed by 0 bases and 4 bases, with 9 bases remaining between them. Germline V gene sequence: CDR1 SGDLS, CDR2 YYNGEE. CDR3 in DNA: TGTGCCAGCAGCGTAGACATAGCGGCAGATACGCAGTATTTT. This codes for CASSVDIAADTQYF.

This clonotype was counted a few times. The chain joins TRBV5-1 to TRBJ2-5; 11 bases line up with TRBD2. Germline V gene data show CDR1 as SGHRS and CDR2 as YFSETQ. Germline trimming cut 6 bases from V and 5 bases from J; bases unmatched to any gene: 6. This CDR3 has 14 residues. CDR3 sequence (DNA): TGCGCCAGCACTAGTCTAGCGGGAGGTGAGACCCAGTACTTC. Protein: CASTSLAGGETQYF.

This chain connects TRBV6-1 to TRBJ1-6; D unresolved. CDR3 length equals 14 residues. The V gene's germline CDR1 is MNHNS and CDR2 SASEGT. V dropped 8 bases and J dropped 6 bases, with 14 bases sitting between them. CDR3 nucleotide sequence: TGTGCCAGCCGGTTCCCAGTTGCTAATTCACCCCTCCACTTT. This translates into CASRFPVANSPLHF.

Many counts were recorded for this clonotype. The V and J genes are TRBV18 and TRBJ1-2; 7 bases align to TRBD1. CDR3 size: 13 residues. Germline CDR1 KGHSH, CDR2 LQKENI. The V gene end was trimmed by 5 bases and the J gene end by 5 bases; junction bases not matched to a gene: 5. CDR3 sequence: CASSLTGYYGYTF. CDR3 nucleotide sequence: TGTGCCAGCTCATTGACAGGGTATTATGGCTACACCTTC.

This clonotype was detected many times. The chain recombines TRBV7-9 with TRBJ2-4, with D maybe TRBD2 (6 bases). Germline values: CDR1 SEHNR, CDR2 FQNEAQ (reference sequence). V was trimmed by 5 bases and J by 5 bases, leaving 7 bases between them. The CDR3 contains 12 residues. The CDR3 loop reads CASSPGENIQYF. The CDR3 nucleotides read TGTGCCAGCAGCCCGGGGGAAAACATTCAGTACTTC. Together with reference TRBV7-9 and TRBJ2-4, the CDR3 gives the full variable domain: DTGVSQNPRHKITKRGQNVTFRCDPISEHNRLYWYRQTLGQGPEFLTYFQNEAQLEKSRLLSDRFSAERPKGSFSTLEIQRTEQGDSAMYLCASSPGENIQYFGAGTRLSVL.

In this sample, this clonotype turned up many times. This rearrangement joins TRBV14 to TRBJ1-2, with 8 bases matching TRBD1. The germline CDR1 and CDR2 sequences are SGHDN and FVKESK. With V trimmed by 3 bases and J by 5 bases, 17 bases remained unmatched. The CDR3 totals 18 residues. The DNA of the CDR3 is TGTGCCAGCAGCCACTCACGTGGTCACAGGGGGTTCATTTATGGCTACACCTTC. Translated, it gives CASSHSRGHRGFIYGYTF. Complete variable domain (other parts from reference TRBV14 and TRBJ1-2): EAGVTQFPSHSVIEKGQTVTLRCDPISGHDNLYWYRRVMGKEIKFLLHFVKESKQDESGMPNNRFLAERTGGTYSTLKVQPAELEDSGVYFCASSHSRGHRGFIYGYTFGSGTRLTVV.

This clonotype has a count of ten or more. The chain carries TRBV28 and TRBJ1-5; the D is unclear. Deletions cut 3 bases from V and 7 bases from J, with 4 bases between. Germline V CDR1 and CDR2: MDHEN, SYDVKM. The CDR3 is made up of 11 amino acids. In DNA, the CDR3 is TGTGCCAGCAGTTTTACCCAGCCCCAGCATTTT. This codes for CASSFTQPQHF.